This is a list of T cell receptor beta chains from one sample in a study of cytomegalovirus exposure and HLA in healthy donors. Clones were read by immunoSEQ multiplex PCR, and TCRdb kept only the in-frame ones, dropping some. The table includes under 300,000 clones, about nine tenths detected once. The sequenced sample consisted of PBMCs. These TCRs come from a girl aged 2 to 9 in good health and CMV-seronegative. Both conserved end residues are part of each CDR3. D genes are given only for firm matches. Only some rows state a clone size, as once, few, many or a class for expanded clones.

d_gene	v_gene	abundance	j_gene	CDR3nt	CDR3aa
.	TRBV6-1	once	TRBJ2-7	TGTGCCAGCAGTGCAGGACAGCTCTCAGGTTACGAGCAGTACTTC	CASSAGQLSGYEQYF
TRBD2	TRBV5-4	.	TRBJ2-1	TGTGCCAGCAATCTAGCGGGGCTCTCCTACAATGAGCAGTTCTTC	CASNLAGLSYNEQFF
.	TRBV6-6	.	TRBJ2-2	TGTGCCAGCAGTTACTCTTCGTCCGGGGAGCTGTTTTTT	CASSYSSSGELFF
TRBD1	TRBV6-6	.	TRBJ1-2	TGTGCCAGCAAAACAGGGGGAGGATACTATGGCTACACCTTC	CASKTGGGYYGYTF
.	TRBV5-1	.	TRBJ1-1	TGCGCCAGCTTTGCGCCGCTCATGGCCGGGACATGGACGAACACTGAAGCTTTCTTT	CASFAPLMAGTWTNTEAFF
TRBD2	TRBV6-5	.	TRBJ2-1	TGTGCCAGCAGTTACTCGAGTAGCGGGGGGGCCGGGCAGTTCTTC	CASSYSSSGGAGQFF
TRBD1	TRBV6-1	.	TRBJ1-5	TGTGCCAGCAGAGATACGGACAGGGGGCATCAGCCCCAGCATTTT	CASRDTDRGHQPQHF
.	TRBV27	.	TRBJ2-7	TGTGCCAGCAGGGTACTAGAGACTGGAGGAAAATACGAGCAGTACTTC	CASRVLETGGKYEQYF
.	TRBV2	.	TRBJ2-6	TGTGCCAGCACCCGGTGGGGGGGGCCGCTCTCTGGGGCCAACGTCCTGACTTTC	CASTRWGGPLSGANVLTF
.	TRBV11-2	.	TRBJ2-7	TGTGCCAGCAGGTTGGAACGGACTGGTATCTCCTACGAGCAGTACTTC	CASRLERTGISYEQYF
TRBD2	TRBV10-3	.	TRBJ2-2	TGTGCCATCAGTGAGTCGGGGCTAGCGGGTCGCGGGGAGCTGTTTTTT	CAISESGLAGRGELFF
TRBD1	TRBV5-1	.	TRBJ2-2	TGCGCCAGCAGCTCCGGGACAGGCCTAGGGACCGGGGAGCTGTTTTTT	CASSSGTGLGTGELFF
.	TRBV2	once	TRBJ1-1	TGTGCCAGCAGTGAGCCTCTGTGGGAGGAGGGAAAAAACACTGAAGCTTTCTTT	CASSEPLWEEGKNTEAFF